This T cell receptor beta chain is drawn from a study of beta chain features in type 1 diabetes. Study-wide background: All samples combined gave around 98,000,000 sorted cells for examination.

What was sequenced were expressed TCRB transcripts, since all of the isolated RNA had been reverse transcribed. It was found that naive, central memory and regulatory T cell samples averaged approximately 3.9 million reads. Sequencing used immunoSEQ multiplex PCR; TCRdb keeps in-frame clones, though not all of them. The profile shows 150,000 or so clones, approximately 9.8% of them singletons. With 5 bases removed from V and 4 bases from J, the gap between germline ends came to 15 bases. The germline V gene has CDR1 SGHTA and CDR2 FQGNSA. CDR3 length: 15 residues. This clone has more than one count but fewer than ten. What it binds is unknown. Overall study findings and caveats: There was a possibility that cDNA sequencing over-represented cells with high TCR expression.

The J gene is TRBJ2-1, the V gene TRBV7-2; possibly TRBD2 for D (5 bases). The clonotype originates from a middle-aged woman in good health. Specimen: central memory CD4+ T cells from blood. The CDR3 sequence is CASSRSTGNYNEQFF. The CDR3, as DNA: TGTGCCAGCAGCAGATCCACGGGGAATTACAATGAGCAGTTCTTC.